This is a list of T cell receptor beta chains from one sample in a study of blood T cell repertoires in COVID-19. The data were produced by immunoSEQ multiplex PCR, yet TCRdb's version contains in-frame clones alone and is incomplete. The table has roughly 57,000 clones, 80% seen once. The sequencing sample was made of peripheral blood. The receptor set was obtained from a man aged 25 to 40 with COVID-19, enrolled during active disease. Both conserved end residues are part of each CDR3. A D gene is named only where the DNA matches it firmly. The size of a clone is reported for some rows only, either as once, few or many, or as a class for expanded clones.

CDR3 DNA: TGCGCCAGCAGCTTGGAGGCGGGACCGATGAACACTGAAGCTTTCTTT
CDR3 protein: CASSLEAGPMNTEAFF
D gene: .
clone size: .
V gene: TRBV5-1
J gene: TRBJ1-1

CDR3 DNA: TGTGCCAGCAGTCGCCGACAGGGGTTTACAGATACGCAGTATTTT
CDR3 protein: CASSRRQGFTDTQYF
D gene: TRBD1
clone size: once
V gene: TRBV6-5
J gene: TRBJ2-3

CDR3 DNA: TGTGCCAGCAAGGCCGGACAGACCTACGAGCAGTACTTC
CDR3 protein: CASKAGQTYEQYF
D gene: .
clone size: .
V gene: TRBV6-5
J gene: TRBJ2-7

CDR3 DNA: TGTGCCAGCAGCGTCCGACAGGGTACCGAAGCTTTCTTT
CDR3 protein: CASSVRQGTEAFF
D gene: TRBD1
clone size: once
V gene: TRBV7-3
J gene: TRBJ1-1

CDR3 DNA: TGTGCCAGCAGCTTAGGGGGCAGGGCCACGGCCGAGGAGTACTTC
CDR3 protein: CASSLGGRATAEEYF
D gene: .
clone size: .
V gene: TRBV11-3
J gene: TRBJ2-7

CDR3 DNA: TGTGCCAGCTCATGGCTAGCGGGGGGTCAAATCCAAGGCACAGATACGCAGTATTTT
CDR3 protein: CASSWLAGGQIQGTDTQYF
D gene: TRBD2
clone size: .
V gene: TRBV9
J gene: TRBJ2-3

CDR3 DNA: TGTGCCAGTACACCTTGGGGGGTCAACTCTGGAAACACCATATATTTT
CDR3 protein: CASTPWGVNSGNTIYF
D gene: .
clone size: .
V gene: TRBV19
J gene: TRBJ1-3

CDR3 DNA: TGTGCCAGCAGCCCACGACTTGGTCCGGGGGAGCTGTTTTTT
CDR3 protein: CASSPRLGPGELFF
D gene: .
clone size: .
V gene: TRBV3-1/TRBV3-2
J gene: TRBJ2-2

CDR3 DNA: TGTGCCAGCAGCGCCCTGACAGGAGAATATGGCTACACCTTC
CDR3 protein: CASSALTGEYGYTF
D gene: .
clone size: .
V gene: TRBV9
J gene: TRBJ1-2

CDR3 DNA: TGTGCCAGCAGCGTGGGGGACGGAGGGAGGGAAAAACTGTTTTTT
CDR3 protein: CASSVGDGGREKLFF
D gene: .
clone size: .
V gene: TRBV11-2
J gene: TRBJ1-4

CDR3 DNA: TGTGCCAGCAGTTTAGGGACTAGCGGGCGCAATGAGCAGTTCTTC
CDR3 protein: CASSLGTSGRNEQFF
D gene: TRBD2
clone size: few
V gene: TRBV28
J gene: TRBJ2-1

CDR3 DNA: TGTGCCAGCAGCTTAGTCAGCTACGAGCAGTACTTC
CDR3 protein: CASSLVSYEQYF
D gene: .
clone size: once
V gene: TRBV11-3
J gene: TRBJ2-7

CDR3 DNA: TGTGCCAGCAGTTTATCCGGGACAGGGCTCTATGGCTACACCTTC
CDR3 protein: CASSLSGTGLYGYTF
D gene: TRBD1
clone size: .
V gene: TRBV28
J gene: TRBJ1-2

CDR3 DNA: TGTGCCTGGAGTGGACTAGCGGGGGGACAAGAGACCCAGTACTTC
CDR3 protein: CAWSGLAGGQETQYF
D gene: TRBD2
clone size: .
V gene: TRBV30
J gene: TRBJ2-5

CDR3 DNA: TGTGCCAGCAGTTCAGGACAGGGGGCGCGCCACACTGAAGCTTTCTTT
CDR3 protein: CASSSGQGARHTEAFF
D gene: TRBD1
clone size: .
V gene: TRBV27
J gene: TRBJ1-1

CDR3 DNA: TGTGCCAGCAGCGGATGGGTAACGACAGGGCTCACTGAAGCTTTCTTT
CDR3 protein: CASSGWVTTGLTEAFF
D gene: TRBD1
clone size: .
V gene: TRBV5-4
J gene: TRBJ1-1

CDR3 DNA: TGTGCCAGCAGCTTGTCTGGGGGGAGTGGCTACACCTTC
CDR3 protein: CASSLSGGSGYTF
D gene: .
clone size: .
V gene: TRBV7-6
J gene: TRBJ1-2

CDR3 DNA: TGTGCCAGCAGAACCGAATTAGCGGGGGCTTACAATGAGCAGTTCTTC
CDR3 protein: CASRTELAGAYNEQFF
D gene: TRBD2
clone size: .
V gene: TRBV5-4
J gene: TRBJ2-1

CDR3 DNA: TGTGCCAGCAGTGCTGACCTTTTTTTAGGCAGGGCCTATGGCTACACCTTC
CDR3 protein: CASSADLFLGRAYGYTF
D gene: .
clone size: .
V gene: TRBV2
J gene: TRBJ1-2

CDR3 DNA: TGTGCCAGCAGCGTGACAGGCCTGATCACTAATGAAAAACTGTTTTTT
CDR3 protein: CASSVTGLITNEKLFF
D gene: .
clone size: .
V gene: TRBV9
J gene: TRBJ1-4

CDR3 DNA: TGTGCCAGTAGTATCTCCTTTGAGGAGACCCAGTACTTC
CDR3 protein: CASSISFEETQYF
D gene: .
clone size: .
V gene: TRBV19
J gene: TRBJ2-5

CDR3 DNA: TGTGCCAGTATCGGGACTAGCGATAGCACAGATACGCAGTATTTT
CDR3 protein: CASIGTSDSTDTQYF
D gene: TRBD2
clone size: once
V gene: TRBV19
J gene: TRBJ2-3

CDR3 DNA: TGTGCCTGGAGTGTACGTGGGAGGGAAACCGGGGAGCTGTTTTTT
CDR3 protein: CAWSVRGRETGELFF
D gene: TRBD2
clone size: once
V gene: TRBV30
J gene: TRBJ2-2

CDR3 DNA: TGTGCCAGCCAGATAGACAGGGGAGGTACGCAGTATTTT
CDR3 protein: CASQIDRGGTQYF
D gene: TRBD1
clone size: few
V gene: TRBV6-5
J gene: TRBJ2-3

CDR3 DNA: TGTGCTAGTGGTCCGGGACTAGCGGTGAACGAGCAGTACTTC
CDR3 protein: CASGPGLAVNEQYF
D gene: TRBD2
clone size: .
V gene: TRBV12-5
J gene: TRBJ2-7

CDR3 DNA: TGCGCCAGCAGCCAAGGGGGGGGCCTTATAACAGATACGCAGTATTTT
CDR3 protein: CASSQGGGLITDTQYF
D gene: .
clone size: .
V gene: TRBV4-3
J gene: TRBJ2-3

CDR3 DNA: TGCGCCAGCCTCAAACAGGGGGCCAAACTGTTTTTT
CDR3 protein: CASLKQGAKLFF
D gene: TRBD1
clone size: .
V gene: TRBV5-1
J gene: TRBJ1-4

CDR3 DNA: TGTGCCATCACCCCCGGGACAGACTACACTGAAGCTTTCTTT
CDR3 protein: CAITPGTDYTEAFF
D gene: TRBD1
clone size: .
V gene: TRBV10-3
J gene: TRBJ1-1

CDR3 DNA: TGTGCCAGCAGGACTACAGGGGCTAGCACAGATACGCAGTATTTT
CDR3 protein: CASRTTGASTDTQYF
D gene: TRBD1
clone size: .
V gene: TRBV11-3
J gene: TRBJ2-3

CDR3 DNA: TGTGCCAGCAACATCCCCAGGACAGTTAATCAGCCCCAGCATTTT
CDR3 protein: CASNIPRTVNQPQHF
D gene: .
clone size: .
V gene: TRBV6-5
J gene: TRBJ1-5

CDR3 DNA: TGTGCCAGCACTGTTCGGAGCAATCAGCCCCAGCATTTT
CDR3 protein: CASTVRSNQPQHF
D gene: .
clone size: .
V gene: TRBV2
J gene: TRBJ1-5

CDR3 DNA: TGCGCCAGCCGCTGGGGGCCGACTAACACTGAAGCTTTCTTT
CDR3 protein: CASRWGPTNTEAFF
D gene: .
clone size: .
V gene: TRBV5-1
J gene: TRBJ1-1